Presented here are 11 T cell receptor beta chains from one specimen sequenced in a study of metastatic and nonmetastatic thyroid tumors. Prior to thyroid surgery, none of the patients had received any treatment. TCRdb re-called clones from the PCR reads using MiXCR. In the table there are under 30,000 clones, roughly 4% of which are singletons. The sample consisted of blood. These receptors were collected from a female donor with papillary thyroid cancer or a benign thyroid nodule (not recorded which). Some clones in this sample may be carry-over from other donors' samples.

This clone was detected a few times. The V call is TRBV20-1, the J call TRBJ1-1; no reliable D call. The V end was cut by 2 bases, the J end by 3 bases, with 16 bases between. Germline CDR1 is DFQATT and CDR2 is SNEGSKA (reference sequence). There are 15 residues in the CDR3. CDR3 in DNA: TGCAGTGCTAGATATCGTTGGCGGGGTTACACTGAAGCTTTCTTT. Protein: CSARYRWRGYTEAFF.

This clone has more than one count but fewer than ten. The V gene is TRBV25-1, the J gene TRBJ2-1; D is ambiguous. The length of the CDR3 is 12 residues. Trimming cost V 5 bases and J 10 bases, with 12 bases left between them. Per germline, CDR1 MGHDK and CDR2 SYGVNS. CDR3 sequence reads: CASSRWTGEQFF. The CDR3, as DNA: TGTGCCAGCAGTCGGTGGACCGGGGAGCAGTTCTTC.

This clone was seen a few times. A much larger clonotype is one base distant, so this may be a read error. The chain has TRBV5-1 and TRBJ1-1; D not resolved. The CDR3 consists of 13 residues. Germline assignment: CDR1 SGHRS and CDR2 YFSETQ. V shed 4 bases and J shed 5 bases, with 12 bases lying between them. CDR3 sequence reads: CASSSQVGTEAFF. CDR3 DNA sequence: TGCGCCAGCAGCAGTCAGGTGGGAACTGAAGCTTTCTTT.

This clone was detected many times. The chain has TRBV6-4 and TRBJ2-3, with 11 bases aligning to TRBD2. The CDR3 consists of 16 residues. Germline V gene lookup returns CDR1 MRHNA and CDR2 SNTAGT. Trimming at V came to 2 bases and at J to 3 bases, leaving 4 bases not matched to a gene. The CDR3 loop reads CASSDLTSGSTDTQYF. In nucleotides, the CDR3 is TGTGCCAGCAGTGACCTAACTAGCGGGAGTACAGATACGCAGTATTTT.

This clone appeared a few times. The V gene is TRBV28, the J gene TRBJ2-1; 9 positions agree with TRBD2. V lost 2 bases to trimming and J lost 7 bases; unmatched junction nucleotides: 6. Germline assignment: CDR1 MDHEN and CDR2 SYDVKM. There are 15 residues in the CDR3. The CDR3 loop reads CASSLGGREGNEQFF. Written as DNA, the CDR3 is TGTGCCAGCAGTTTAGGCGGGAGGGAGGGGAATGAGCAGTTCTTC.

This clone was counted only a few times. This chain links TRBV11-2 with TRBJ1-2; 9 bases line up with TRBD1. J lost 6 bases, V lost 5 bases, and 7 bases had no gene match. The CDR3 loop spans 14 amino acids. Germline-derived CDR1 and CDR2 are SGHAT and FQNNGV. The CDR3 protein is CASSHRGRVDGYTF. The CDR3 nucleotides are TGTGCCAGCAGCCACAGGGGGCGTGTCGATGGCTACACCTTC.

This clone was observed many times. This chain uses TRBV5-4 with TRBJ2-5; D is perhaps TRBD2 (6 bases). Between the trimmed V and J ends, which lost 7 bases and 2 bases, there was a span of 12 bases. The CDR3 sequence is 13 residues long. CDR1 and CDR2 (germline): SGHNT, YYREEE (reference sequence). The CDR3 sequence is CASRGGSQETQYF. CDR3 coding DNA: TGTGCCAGCCGTGGGGGGAGTCAAGAGACCCAGTACTTC.

Only a few counts were recorded for this clone. The rearrangement uses TRBV7-9 and TRBJ1-2; TRBD1 aligns across 7 bases. In germline, CDR1 is SEHNR, CDR2 FQNEAQ (reference sequence). Trimming removed 8 bases from V and 4 bases from J; junction bases left unmatched: 10. The length of the CDR3 is 14 residues. In DNA, the CDR3 is TGTGCCAGCGGACGACAGGGATCCGCCTATGGCTACACCTTC. Translated: CASGRQGSAYGYTF.

This clone is labeled medium-sized. This sequence joins TRBV6-1 and TRBJ1-5; 9 nucleotides line up with TRBD1. The CDR3 runs to 14 residues. Germline V gene data show CDR1 as MNHNS and CDR2 as SASEGT. J was trimmed by 4 bases and V by 6 bases; bases with no gene match: 4. CDR3 nucleotide sequence: TGTGCCAGCAGCCCGACAGGGGGAAATCAGCCCCAGCATTTT. Its translation: CASSPTGGNQPQHF.

There are a few counts of this clone. The rearrangement links TRBV6-2 or TRBV6-3 to TRBJ1-5, with 8 bases matching TRBD1. CDR3 length: 14 amino acids. The ends lost 7 bases at V and 6 bases at J; junction bases unmatched: 8. Per the germline V gene, CDR1 is MNHEY and CDR2 is SVGEGT. CDR3 nucleotide sequence: TGTGCCAGCATCTACTCGACAGGGGTTCAGCCCCAGCATTTT. Translated: CASIYSTGVQPQHF.

The chain combines TRBV2 with TRBJ2-3; D not certain. Between the trimmed V and J ends, which lost 6 bases and 2 bases, there was a span of 15 bases. CDR1 is SNHLY and CDR2 is FYNNEI in the germline V gene. The CDR3 runs to 15 residues. The DNA of the CDR3 is TGTGCCAGCAGCCGTATACAGTTAATCACAGATACGCAGTATTTT. This gives the protein CASSRIQLITDTQYF.